Listed below are T cell receptor beta chains from one sample, sequenced in a study of cytomegalovirus exposure and HLA in healthy donors. The assay was immunoSEQ multiplex PCR, and TCRdb's table has in-frame clones only and misses some. The data hold some 100,000 clones, with 70% to 80% observed a single time. What was sequenced was PBMCs. Receptors originate from a female donor in good health and CMV-seropositive. Each CDR3 is given with its conserved first and last residue. D genes are given only for firm matches. Size is omitted from some rows. Given values are once, few, many or a class for expanded clones.

V	J	length	size	D	CDR3	DNA
TRBV2	TRBJ2-6	17	.	TRBD2	CASSRTSGGSGANGLTF	TGTGCCAGCAGTCGGACTAGCGGGGGTTCTGGGGCCAACGGCCTGACTTTC
TRBV18	TRBJ2-2	12	.	.	CASSPPQGELFF	TGTGCCAGCTCACCACCCCAGGGGGAGCTGTTTTTT
TRBV14	TRBJ1-6	15	.	TRBD1	CASSQQGAYNSPLHF	TGTGCCAGCAGCCAACAGGGGGCCTATAATTCACCCCTCCACTTT
TRBV19	TRBJ2-7	14	.	TRBD2	CASSIIGRSDEQYF	TGTGCCAGTAGTATAATCGGGAGGAGCGACGAGCAGTACTTC
TRBV11-2	TRBJ2-1	11	few	.	CASSLNNEQFF	TGTGCCAGCAGCCTTAACAATGAGCAGTTCTTC
TRBV5-4	TRBJ2-5	15	.	.	CASSLAGKEQETQYF	TGTGCCAGCAGCTTGGCCGGGAAGGAACAAGAGACCCAGTACTTC
TRBV6-5	TRBJ2-3	16	.	.	CASSYPRATSTDTQYF	TGTGCCAGCAGTTACCCCAGGGCTACTAGCACAGATACGCAGTATTTT
TRBV7-6	TRBJ2-1	14	.	TRBD2	CASSTKTSGNEQFF	TGTGCCAGCAGCACCAAGACTAGCGGTAATGAGCAGTTCTTC
TRBV11-3	TRBJ2-5	13	once	TRBD1	CASSMGQQETQYF	TGTGCCAGCAGCATGGGACAGCAAGAGACCCAGTACTTC
TRBV7-9	TRBJ2-7	13	.	.	CASSRSGPYEQYF	TGTGCCAGCAGCCGTAGCGGTCCCTACGAGCAGTACTTC
TRBV18	TRBJ1-4	18	.	.	CASSLKTSISVANEKLFF	TGTGCCAGCTCACTAAAAACCTCGATTTCGGTCGCTAATGAAAAACTGTTTTTT
TRBV15	TRBJ2-7	16	.	TRBD2	CATSRGLAESSYEQYF	TGTGCCACCAGCAGAGGGCTAGCGGAGAGCTCCTACGAGCAGTACTTC
TRBV4-3	TRBJ2-3	14	.	.	CASSQGARTDTQYF	TGCGCCAGCAGCCAAGGGGCCAGGACAGATACGCAGTATTTT
TRBV11-2	TRBJ2-2	16	.	TRBD1	CASRASGTGGTGELFF	TGTGCCAGCAGAGCTTCCGGGACAGGGGGCACCGGGGAGCTGTTTTTT
TRBV10-1	TRBJ2-1	17	few	TRBD1	CASSESDRPGRYNEQFF	TGCGCCAGCAGTGAGTCGGACAGGCCGGGTCGGTACAATGAGCAGTTCTTC
TRBV2	TRBJ1-5	16	.	.	CASSDLGGVSNQPQHF	TGTGCCAGCAGTGACCTTGGGGGGGTAAGCAATCAGCCCCAGCATTTT
TRBV2	TRBJ1-5	13	.	.	CASLDSVNRAQHF	TGTGCCAGCTTGGACAGCGTCAACCGGGCCCAGCATTTT
TRBV5-1	TRBJ1-1	15	once	TRBD1	CASSLGDRMNTEAFF	TGCGCCAGCAGCTTGGGGGACAGAATGAACACTGAAGCTTTCTTT
TRBV6-5	TRBJ1-1	15	.	.	CASSSSDSWFTEAFF	TGTGCCAGCAGTTCCTCGGACAGTTGGTTCACTGAAGCTTTCTTT
TRBV6-4	TRBJ2-3	16	.	TRBD2	CASSWASGGSTDTQYF	TGTGCCAGCAGTTGGGCTAGCGGAGGAAGCACAGATACGCAGTATTTT
TRBV15	TRBJ2-1	18	.	TRBD2	CATSRGAGGTPVYNEQFF	TGTGCCACCAGCAGAGGGGCGGGGGGCACCCCCGTATACAATGAGCAGTTCTTC
TRBV6-5	TRBJ2-7	15	.	TRBD1	CASRKRDREFFGQYF	TGTGCCAGCAGGAAGCGGGACAGGGAATTTTTCGGGCAGTACTTC
TRBV5-1	TRBJ2-2	16	.	TRBD1	CASSLRTGTGTGELFF	TGCGCCAGCAGCTTACGGACAGGGACGGGCACCGGGGAGCTGTTTTTT
TRBV29-1	TRBJ1-1	13	.	.	CSVRGQDSTEAFF	TGCAGCGTTCGCGGTCAGGACAGCACTGAAGCTTTCTTT
TRBV6-5	TRBJ2-7	14	.	.	CASSLTSRDGEQYF	TGTGCCAGCAGCCTAACCAGCAGGGATGGCGAGCAGTACTTC
TRBV5-1	TRBJ2-3	14	.	TRBD2	CASRPSGGLDTQYF	TGCGCCAGCAGGCCAAGCGGGGGATTGGATACGCAGTATTTT
TRBV19	TRBJ2-7	15	.	TRBD1	CASSATGGGSYEQYF	TGTGCCAGTAGCGCCACAGGGGGCGGGAGCTACGAGCAGTACTTC
TRBV7-2	TRBJ1-6	14	.	.	CASSLGGGGSPLHF	TGTGCCAGCAGCTTAGGGGGAGGTGGGTCACCCCTCCACTTT
TRBV21-1	TRBJ2-7	14	.	.	CASSNRLADYEQYF	TGTGCCAGCAGCAACCGACTAGCGGACTACGAGCAGTACTTC
TRBV29-1	TRBJ2-5	12	.	TRBD2	CSALLAQETQYF	TGCAGCGCCCTACTAGCGCAAGAGACCCAGTACTTC
TRBV5-5	TRBJ1-6	15	.	.	CASSLGPGGNSPLHF	TGTGCCAGCAGCTTGGGTCCAGGAGGGAATTCACCCCTCCACTTT
TRBV7-8	TRBJ1-1	14	.	TRBD1	CASSRDRGPTEAFF	TGTGCCAGCAGCCGGGACAGGGGGCCCACTGAAGCTTTCTTT
TRBV2	TRBJ2-5	14	.	.	CASSEVGRQETQYF	TGTGCCAGCAGTGAGGTTGGCAGACAAGAGACCCAGTACTTC
TRBV6-4	TRBJ2-7	18	once	.	CASRVGRILLAKSYEQYF	TGTGCCAGCAGAGTCGGTAGGATATTACTAGCTAAGTCCTACGAGCAGTACTTC
TRBV13	TRBJ2-1	16	few	.	CASSLVGVEITNEQFF	TGTGCCAGCAGCTTGGTAGGTGTGGAGATAACCAATGAGCAGTTCTTC
TRBV30	TRBJ1-3	14	.	.	CAWSSWGGRNTIYF	TGTGCCTGGAGCTCTTGGGGGGGACGGAACACCATATATTTT
TRBV29-1	TRBJ2-3	16	.	TRBD2	CSVEDPLAGSTDTQYF	TGCAGCGTTGAAGACCCACTAGCGGGAAGCACAGATACGCAGTATTTT
TRBV19	TRBJ2-7	14	few	.	CASSTRAFSYEQYF	TGTGCCAGTAGTACCAGGGCTTTCTCCTACGAGCAGTACTTC
TRBV6-6	TRBJ2-7	13	.	.	CASSYLVPAEQYF	TGTGCCAGCAGTTATCTAGTCCCGGCCGAGCAGTACTTC
TRBV28	TRBJ2-7	14	.	TRBD1	CASSLQGALGEQYF	TGTGCCAGCAGTTTACAGGGGGCCCTCGGAGAGCAGTACTTC
TRBV5-4	TRBJ2-7	11	.	.	CASSPDKKQYF	TGTGCCAGCAGCCCTGACAAGAAGCAGTACTTC
TRBV7-9	TRBJ2-7	12	.	.	CASSFFNGEQYF	TGTGCCAGCAGCTTTTTCAACGGGGAACAGTACTTC
TRBV7-2	TRBJ2-1	15	few	TRBD2	CASKREAGGQGEQFF	TGTGCCAGCAAACGAGAGGCGGGGGGGCAGGGTGAGCAGTTCTTC
TRBV11-3	TRBJ2-1	15	once	TRBD2	CASSLSGTSPHEQFF	TGTGCCAGCAGCCTATCCGGGACTAGCCCCCATGAGCAGTTCTTC
TRBV27	TRBJ2-2	16	few	TRBD2	CASSFKAGANTGELFF	TGTGCCAGCAGTTTTAAAGCGGGAGCGAACACCGGGGAGCTGTTTTTT
TRBV30	TRBJ2-7	13	.	TRBD1	CAWSSGGLYEQYF	TGTGCCTGGAGTTCAGGGGGCCTCTACGAGCAGTACTTC
TRBV18	TRBJ1-1	13	.	.	CASSDTRNTEAFF	TGTGCCAGCTCTGACACAAGAAACACTGAAGCTTTCTTT
TRBV5-4	TRBJ1-1	15	.	.	CASSPPGGGNTEAFF	TGTGCCAGCAGCCCTCCGGGGGGAGGGAACACTGAAGCTTTCTTT
TRBV6-6	TRBJ1-1	13	.	.	CASSYEGGAEAFF	TGTGCCAGCAGTTACGAGGGGGGGGCTGAAGCTTTCTTT
TRBV13	TRBJ2-1	15	.	TRBD2	CASSLAGRGGDEQFF	TGTGCCAGCAGCTTAGCGGGGCGGGGGGGCGATGAGCAGTTCTTC
TRBV18	TRBJ1-5	16	.	TRBD1	CASSPPDRGLHQPQHF	TGTGCCAGCTCACCACCGGACAGGGGGCTTCATCAGCCCCAGCATTTT
TRBV21-1	TRBJ1-2	15	few	.	CASSKGRPLYYGYTF	TGTGCCAGCAGCAAGGGGAGACCGCTCTACTATGGCTACACCTTC